The T cell receptor beta chain under discussion was sequenced for a study of T cells in Graves' hyperthyroidism and ophthalmopathy. As to this clonotype: What it recognizes is unknown. A much larger clone lies one base from this, so it may be a read error.

Authors of the study amplified TCR beta CDR3 regions from RNA transcripts. The HTBI primer set drove a first-round RT-PCR of the TCR CDR3. Each CDR3 protein is one row after TCRdb ran MiXCR on the multiplex PCR reads. This sample yields more than 300,000 distinct CDR3 sequences, of which about a sixth are seen a single time; about a third belongs to the top ten. Exclusion criteria comprised uncontrolled infection, other autoimmune disease, pregnancy or lactation. V shed 0 bases and J shed 6 bases, with 14 bases lying between them. Germline values: CDR1 DFQATT, CDR2 SNEGSKA (reference sequence). The CDR3 spans 14 residues. General observations from the study: Appearing also in blood were most of the thyroid clonotypes expanded above 0.001. A model using 13 V-J features told ophthalmopathy apart from stable hyperthyroidism. Onset of ophthalmopathy came a median 6.5 months after the model predicted it.

This clonotype was obtained from a woman aged 25 to 39 with Graves' hyperthyroidism that later progressed to Graves' ophthalmopathy. Sequencing was performed on blood. The V and J genes are TRBV20-1 and TRBJ1-2; D call uncertain. The CDR3 loop reads CSAREWSGVHGYTF. For the CDR3, the DNA is TGCAGTGCTAGAGAGTGGTCCGGGGTACATGGCTACACCTTC.